The entry below gives a single T cell receptor beta chain sequence along with its context. These data belong to a study of technical replicates of blood from a handful of donors. The CDR3 is made up of 17 amino acids. The V end lost 4 bases, the J end lost 0 bases, and 16 bases lay between the germline ends. Germline V gene lookup returns CDR1 SGHNT and CDR2 YYREEE (reference sequence). The assay was immunoSEQ multiplex PCR, and TCRdb's table has in-frame clones only and misses some. The sample has 70,000 to 95,000 clones; around 96% are singletons. V is TRBV5-4 and J is TRBJ2-2; the D gene is possibly TRBD1 (7 bases). The sample was T cells isolated from PBMCs. The receptor was isolated from a human donor in good health. The CDR3 loop reads CASSRSGGTANTGELFF. The CDR3 nucleotides read TGTGCCAGCAGCCGCTCTGGAGGGACAGCGAACACCGGGGAGCTGTTTTTT. The variable domain in full, with the rest retrieved from reference TRBV5-4 and TRBJ2-2, is ETGVTQSPTHLIKTRGQQVTLRCSSQSGHNTVSWYQQALGQGPQFIFQYYREEENGRGNFPPRFSGLQFPNYSSELNVNALELDDSALYLCASSRSGGTANTGELFFGEGSRLTVL.